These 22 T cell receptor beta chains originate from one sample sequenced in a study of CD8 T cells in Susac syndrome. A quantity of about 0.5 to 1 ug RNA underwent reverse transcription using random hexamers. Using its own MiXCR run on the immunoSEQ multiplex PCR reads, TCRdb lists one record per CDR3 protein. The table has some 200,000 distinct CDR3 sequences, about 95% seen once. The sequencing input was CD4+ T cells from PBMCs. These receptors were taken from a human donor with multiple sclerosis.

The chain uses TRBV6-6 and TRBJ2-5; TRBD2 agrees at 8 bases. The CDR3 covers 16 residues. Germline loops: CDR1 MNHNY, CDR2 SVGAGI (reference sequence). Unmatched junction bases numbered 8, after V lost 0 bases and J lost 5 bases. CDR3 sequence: CASSYSPGGAGETQYF. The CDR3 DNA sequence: TGTGCCAGCAGTTACTCTCCCGGGGGGGCCGGGGAGACCCAGTACTTC.

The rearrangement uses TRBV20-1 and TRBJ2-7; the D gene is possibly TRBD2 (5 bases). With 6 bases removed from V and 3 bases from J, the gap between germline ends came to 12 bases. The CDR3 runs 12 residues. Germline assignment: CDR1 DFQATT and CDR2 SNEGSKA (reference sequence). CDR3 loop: CSATRAGYEQYF. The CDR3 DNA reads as TGCAGTGCGACGCGGGCGGGCTACGAGCAGTACTTC.

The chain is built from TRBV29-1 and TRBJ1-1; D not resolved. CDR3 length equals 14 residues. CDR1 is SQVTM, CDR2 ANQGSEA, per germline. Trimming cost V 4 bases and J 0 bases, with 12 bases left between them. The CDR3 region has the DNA TGCAGCGTTGTAGGCGGCAGTCTGAACACTGAAGCTTTCTTT. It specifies CSVVGGSLNTEAFF. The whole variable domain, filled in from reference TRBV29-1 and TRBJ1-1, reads SAVISQKPSRDICQRGTSLTIQCQVDSQVTMMFWYRQQPGQSLTLIATANQGSEATYESGFVIDKFPISRPNLTFSTLTVSNMSPEDSSIYLCSVVGGSLNTEAFFGQGTRLTVV.

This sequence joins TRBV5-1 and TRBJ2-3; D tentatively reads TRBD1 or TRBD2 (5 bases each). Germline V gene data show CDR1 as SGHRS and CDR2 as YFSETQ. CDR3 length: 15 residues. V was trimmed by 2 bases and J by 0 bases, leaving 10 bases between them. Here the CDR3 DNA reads TGCGCCAGCAGCTTTCAGGGCGGGAGCACAGATACGCAGTATTTT. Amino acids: CASSFQGGSTDTQYF.

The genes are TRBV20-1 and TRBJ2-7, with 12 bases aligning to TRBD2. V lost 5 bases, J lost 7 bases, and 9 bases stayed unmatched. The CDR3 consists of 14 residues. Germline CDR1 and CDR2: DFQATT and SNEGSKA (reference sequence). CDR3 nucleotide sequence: TGCAGTGCTGGAAGACTAGCGGGAGAGGGAGAGCAGTACTTC. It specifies CSAGRLAGEGEQYF.

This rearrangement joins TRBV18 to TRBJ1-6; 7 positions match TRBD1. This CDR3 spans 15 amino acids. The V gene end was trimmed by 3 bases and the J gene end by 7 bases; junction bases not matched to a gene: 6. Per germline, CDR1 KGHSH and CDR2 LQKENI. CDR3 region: CASSPTGLGNSPLHF. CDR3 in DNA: TGTGCCAGCTCACCGACAGGGCTTGGGAATTCACCCCTCCACTTT. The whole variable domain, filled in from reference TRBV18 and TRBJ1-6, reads NAGVMQNPRHLVRRRGQEARLRCSPMKGHSHVYWYRQLPEEGLKFMVYLQKENIIDESGMPKERFSAEFPKEGPSILRIQQVVRGDSAAYFCASSPTGLGNSPLHFGNGTRLTVT.

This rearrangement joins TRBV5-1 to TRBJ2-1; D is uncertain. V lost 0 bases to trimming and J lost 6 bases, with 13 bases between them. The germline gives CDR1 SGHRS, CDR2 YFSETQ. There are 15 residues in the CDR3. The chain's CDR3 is CASSLGAGPPNEQFF. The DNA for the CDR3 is TGCGCCAGCAGCTTGGGAGCAGGCCCCCCCAATGAGCAGTTCTTC.

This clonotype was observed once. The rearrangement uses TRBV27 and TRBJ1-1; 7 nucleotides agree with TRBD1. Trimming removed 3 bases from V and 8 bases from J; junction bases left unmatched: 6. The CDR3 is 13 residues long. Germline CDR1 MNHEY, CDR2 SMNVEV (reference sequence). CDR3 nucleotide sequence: TGTGCCAGCAGTTTCCGGCAGGGGGGAGAAGCTTTCTTT. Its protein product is CASSFRQGGEAFF.

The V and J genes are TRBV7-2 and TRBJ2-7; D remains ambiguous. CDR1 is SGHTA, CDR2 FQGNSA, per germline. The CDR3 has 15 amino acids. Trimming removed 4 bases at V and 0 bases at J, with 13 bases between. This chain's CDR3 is CASSSSRWSSYEQYF. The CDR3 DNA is TGTGCCAGCAGCTCATCACGGTGGAGCTCCTACGAGCAGTACTTC.

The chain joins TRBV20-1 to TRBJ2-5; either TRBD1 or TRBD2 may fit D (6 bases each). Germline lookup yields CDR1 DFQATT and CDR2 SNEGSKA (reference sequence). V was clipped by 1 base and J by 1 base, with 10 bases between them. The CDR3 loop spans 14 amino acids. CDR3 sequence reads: CSARVGGPQETQYF. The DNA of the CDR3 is TGCAGTGCTAGAGTAGGGGGGCCCCAAGAGACCCAGTACTTC.

The CDR3 protein is CSSLHYGYNEQFF. CDR3 DNA: TGCAGTTCTTTACATTACGGGTACAATGAGCAGTTCTTC. The rearrangement uses TRBV20-1 and TRBJ2-1; D unresolved. CDR1 and CDR2 from the germline V gene are DFQATT and SNEGSKA (reference sequence). The CDR3 loop spans 13 amino acids. V was pared by 8 bases and J by 4 bases, with 15 bases between.

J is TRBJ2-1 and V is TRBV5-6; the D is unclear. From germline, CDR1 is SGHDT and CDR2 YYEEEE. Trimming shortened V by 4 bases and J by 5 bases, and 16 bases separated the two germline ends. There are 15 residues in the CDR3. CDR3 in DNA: TGTGCCAGCAGCAATTTACAAATGATCAACAATGAGCAGTTCTTC. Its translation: CASSNLQMINNEQFF.

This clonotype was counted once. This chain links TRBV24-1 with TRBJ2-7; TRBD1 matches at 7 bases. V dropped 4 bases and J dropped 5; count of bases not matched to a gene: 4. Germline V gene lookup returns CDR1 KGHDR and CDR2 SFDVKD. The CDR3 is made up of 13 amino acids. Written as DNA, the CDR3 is TGTGCCACCAGTGACCCGGACAGGAACGAGCAGTACTTC. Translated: CATSDPDRNEQYF.

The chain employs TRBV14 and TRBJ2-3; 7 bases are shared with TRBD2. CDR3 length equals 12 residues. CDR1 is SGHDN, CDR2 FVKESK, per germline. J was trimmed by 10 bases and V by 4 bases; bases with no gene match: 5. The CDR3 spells CASSPSGRAQYF. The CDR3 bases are TGTGCCAGCAGCCCTTCGGGGAGGGCGCAGTATTTT.

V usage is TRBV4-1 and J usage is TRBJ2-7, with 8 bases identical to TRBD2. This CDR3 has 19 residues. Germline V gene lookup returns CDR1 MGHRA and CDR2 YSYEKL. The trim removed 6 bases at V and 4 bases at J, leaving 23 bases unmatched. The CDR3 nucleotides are TGCGCCAGCAGTTCACCTCGGCCCGGGGAAGGTAGCGGGAAGTACGAGCAGTACTTC. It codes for CASSSPRPGEGSGKYEQYF.

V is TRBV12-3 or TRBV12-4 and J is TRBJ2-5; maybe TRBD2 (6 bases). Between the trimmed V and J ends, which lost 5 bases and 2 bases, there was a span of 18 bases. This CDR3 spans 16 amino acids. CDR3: CASSPEALASQETQYF. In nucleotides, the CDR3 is TGTGCCAGCAGTCCCGAGGCCCTAGCGTCACAAGAGACCCAGTACTTC.

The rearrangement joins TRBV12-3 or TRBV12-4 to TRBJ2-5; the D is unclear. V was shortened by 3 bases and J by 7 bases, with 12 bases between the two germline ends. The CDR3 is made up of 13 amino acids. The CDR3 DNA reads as TGTGCCAGCAGTTTCCGACTCGCCGGGACCCAGTACTTC. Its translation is CASSFRLAGTQYF.

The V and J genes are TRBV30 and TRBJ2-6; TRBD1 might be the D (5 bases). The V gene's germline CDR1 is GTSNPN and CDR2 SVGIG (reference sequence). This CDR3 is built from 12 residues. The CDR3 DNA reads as TGTGCGGTGGGGCGCTCGGCCAACGTCCTGACTTTC. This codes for CAVGRSANVLTF.

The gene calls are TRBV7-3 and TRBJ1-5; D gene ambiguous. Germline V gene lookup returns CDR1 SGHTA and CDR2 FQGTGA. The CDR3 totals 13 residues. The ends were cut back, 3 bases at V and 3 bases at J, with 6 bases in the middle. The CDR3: CASSLSPNQPQHF. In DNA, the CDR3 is TGTGCCAGCAGCTTGAGTCCCAATCAGCCCCAGCATTTT.

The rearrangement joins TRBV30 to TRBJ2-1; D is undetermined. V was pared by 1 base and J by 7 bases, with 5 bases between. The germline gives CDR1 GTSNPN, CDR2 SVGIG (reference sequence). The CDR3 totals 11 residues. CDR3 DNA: TGTGCCTGGAGTGGACAAAATGAGCAGTTCTTC. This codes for CAWSGQNEQFF.

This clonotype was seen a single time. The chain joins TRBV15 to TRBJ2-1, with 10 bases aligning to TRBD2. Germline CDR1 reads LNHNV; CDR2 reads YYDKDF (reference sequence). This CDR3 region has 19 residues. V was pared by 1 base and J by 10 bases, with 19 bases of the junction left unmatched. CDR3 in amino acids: CATSRGSVGVAGGLGEQFF. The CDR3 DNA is TGTGCCACCAGCAGAGGGTCAGTGGGAGTAGCGGGAGGACTCGGAGAGCAGTTCTTC.

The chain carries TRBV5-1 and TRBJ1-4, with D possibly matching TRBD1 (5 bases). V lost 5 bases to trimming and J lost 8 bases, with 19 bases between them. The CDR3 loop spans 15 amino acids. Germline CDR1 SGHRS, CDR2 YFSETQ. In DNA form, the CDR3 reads TGCGCCAGCAGGCCGACCGGGACGCTTTCCGAAAAACTGTTTTTT. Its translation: CASRPTGTLSEKLFF.